This TCR beta chain is drawn from a study of cytomegalovirus exposure and HLA in healthy donors. Profiled with immunoSEQ multiplex PCR; TCRdb holds only in-frame clones, not every one. The table includes about 200,000 clones, around 84% detected once. V dropped 2 bases and J dropped 4; count of bases not matched to a gene: 8. There are 15 residues in the CDR3. Germline CDR1 is SGDLS and CDR2 is YYNGEE. Sequencing was performed on PBMCs. This receptor was obtained from a woman in her thirties in good health and CMV-seropositive. The chain carries TRBV9 and TRBJ2-5, with 7 positions matching TRBD2. The CDR3 nucleotides read TGTGCCAGCAGCGTCAACGCGGGAGAAGGAGAGACCCAGTACTTC. Translating it yields CASSVNAGEGETQYF.